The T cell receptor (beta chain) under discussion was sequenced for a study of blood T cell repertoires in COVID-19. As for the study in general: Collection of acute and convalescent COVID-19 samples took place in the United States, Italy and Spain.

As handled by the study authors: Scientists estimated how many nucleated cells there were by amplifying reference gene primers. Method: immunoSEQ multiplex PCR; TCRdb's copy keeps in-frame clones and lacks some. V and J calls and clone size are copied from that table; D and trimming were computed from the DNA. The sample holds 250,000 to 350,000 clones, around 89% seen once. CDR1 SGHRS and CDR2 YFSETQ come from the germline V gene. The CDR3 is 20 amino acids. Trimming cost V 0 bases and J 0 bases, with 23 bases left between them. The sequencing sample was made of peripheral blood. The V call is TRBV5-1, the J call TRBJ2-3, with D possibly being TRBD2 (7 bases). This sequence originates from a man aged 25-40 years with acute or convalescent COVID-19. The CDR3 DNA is TGCGCCAGCAGCTTGGAAGTGCGGGGGCGCCACCGAACTAGCACAGATACGCAGTATTTT. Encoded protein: CASSLEVRGRHRTSTDTQYF.